The 8 T cell receptor beta chains below all came from one sample that was sequenced in a study of long-term antiretroviral therapy in people with HIV. Survey level was the resolution at which the v3.0 immunoSEQ assay ran. Sequencing was performed with immunoSEQ multiplex PCR; in TCRdb, only in-frame clones are kept and a portion is missing. The table lists 20,000 to 30,000 clones, around 80% of them singletons. Here the sequenced sample was unsorted PBMCs, taken 1.2 years after starting antiretroviral therapy. The receptors come from a woman in her thirties or forties with HIV.

The chain is built from TRBV6-6 and TRBJ2-5; no reliable D call. The V and J ends lost 6 bases and 1 base respectively, with 6 bases between them. The CDR3 loop spans 12 amino acids. Germline CDR1 is MNHNY and CDR2 is SVGAGI (reference sequence). As DNA, the CDR3 is TGTGCCAGCAGAAGTCCCCAAGAGACCCAGTACTTC. This translates into CASRSPQETQYF.

CDR3 bases: TGTGCCAGCAGCTTCGAGACTAGCCCTAACAATGAGCAGTTCTTC. It encodes CASSFETSPNNEQFF. This sequence joins TRBV11-3 and TRBJ2-1, with 7 positions matching TRBD2. The CDR3 has 15 amino acids. Germline V gene sequence: CDR1 SGHNT, CDR2 YENEEA. V trimming: 3 bases; J trimming: 5 bases; junction bases outside the gene matches: 7.

The chain employs TRBV29-1 and TRBJ1-2; 10 bases map to TRBD1. Germline CDR1 and CDR2: SQVTM and ANQGSEA. The J segment lost 4 bases and the V segment lost 7 bases, leaving 6 bases of the junction unmatched. This CDR3 comprises 13 residues. This CDR3 reads CSAGTGEGYGYTF. CDR3 bases: TGCAGCGCCGGGACAGGGGAAGGCTATGGCTACACCTTC.

The CDR3 sequence is CASSLVSGLTVDEQFF. In DNA form, the CDR3 reads TGTGCCAGCAGCTTAGTCTCGGGATTAACAGTCGATGAGCAGTTCTTC. The chain couples TRBV11-3 to TRBJ2-1, with TRBD2 as a possible D gene (5 bases). V was pared by 1 base and J by 8 bases, with 18 bases between. Looked up from germline, CDR1 is SGHNT and CDR2 is YENEEA. The CDR3 totals 16 residues.

The chain uses TRBV5-6 and TRBJ2-7, with D perhaps TRBD1 or TRBD2 (7 bases each). The V end was cut by 4 bases, the J end by 5 bases, with 25 bases between. This CDR3 has 17 amino acids. Germline values: CDR1 SGHDT, CDR2 YYEEEE. The CDR3 region is CASSPGGDRAGGNEQYF. CDR3 sequence (DNA): TGTGCCAGCAGCCCGGGAGGTGACAGGGCCGGGGGCAACGAGCAGTACTTC.

The chain recombines TRBV7-9 with TRBJ2-1, with D perhaps assigned TRBD1 or TRBD2 (6 bases each). Germline CDR1 SEHNR, CDR2 FQNEAQ (reference sequence). The V gene lost 6 bases and the J gene lost 0 bases, with 15 bases spanning the gap. The CDR3 runs to 16 residues. The CDR3 here is CASRQLGGSSYNEQFF. DNA of the CDR3: TGTGCCAGCAGACAGCTGGGGGGCAGCTCCTACAATGAGCAGTTCTTC.

The CDR3 region is CASSSRLSSYNSPLHF. CDR3 nucleotides: TGTGCCAGCAGCTCACGGTTGAGCTCCTATAATTCACCCCTCCACTTT. This rearrangement joins TRBV11-3 to TRBJ1-6, with unresolved D. The V gene's germline CDR1 is SGHNT and CDR2 YENEEA. CDR3 length: 16 amino acids. Deletions cut 4 bases from V and 0 bases from J, with 10 bases between.

The chain carries TRBV7-2 and TRBJ2-5; maybe TRBD1 (6 bases). Trimming cost V 6 bases and J 4 bases, with 12 bases left between them. The CDR3 sequence is 13 residues long. Germline CDR1 is SGHTA and CDR2 is FQGNSA. The CDR3 region is CASRRQGRETQYF. CDR3 nucleotides: TGTGCCAGCAGGCGCCAGGGGCGAGAGACCCAGTACTTC. Drawing the rest from reference TRBV7-2 and TRBJ2-5, the complete variable domain is GAGVSQSPSNKVTEKGKDVELRCDPISGHTALYWYRQSLGQGLEFLIYFQGNSAPDKSGLPSDRFSAERTGGSVSTLTIQRTQQEDSAVYLCASRRQGRETQYFGPGTRLLVL.